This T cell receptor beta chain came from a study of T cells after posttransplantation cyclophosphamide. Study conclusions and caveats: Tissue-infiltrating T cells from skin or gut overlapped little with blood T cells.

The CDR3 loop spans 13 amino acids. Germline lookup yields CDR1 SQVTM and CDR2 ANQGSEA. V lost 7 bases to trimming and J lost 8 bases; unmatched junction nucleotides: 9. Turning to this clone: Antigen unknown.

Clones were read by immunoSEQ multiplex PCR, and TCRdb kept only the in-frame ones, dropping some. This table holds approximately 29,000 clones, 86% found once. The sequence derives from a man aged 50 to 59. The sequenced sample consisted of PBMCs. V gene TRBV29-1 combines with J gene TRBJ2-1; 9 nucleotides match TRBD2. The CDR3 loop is CSGAAGGGDEQFF. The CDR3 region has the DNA TGCAGCGGGGCGGCGGGAGGGGGGGATGAGCAGTTCTTC.